This T cell receptor (beta chain) appears in the sequencing data of a study of T cell changes during pregnancy in multiple sclerosis. Profiling relied on immunoSEQ multiplex PCR, and the TCRdb table lists in-frame clones only, not all of them. The table lists 55,000 or so clones, about 90% of them singletons, with approximately 0.15% in the top ten. Germline CDR1 and CDR2: LGHNA and YNFKEQ. This CDR3 spans 13 amino acids. The V and J ends lost 1 base and 12 bases respectively, with 12 bases between them. The receptor comes from a female donor in good health, enrolled as a control in a pregnancy study. The chain links TRBV4-2 to TRBJ1-4; TRBD1 might be the D (5 bases). Specimen: CD4+ T cells from peripheral blood mononuclear cells, collected after pregnancy. DNA for the CDR3: TGTGCCAGCAGCCAAGTTTTGGGGGGGGAACTGTTTTTT. It encodes CASSQVLGGELFF.